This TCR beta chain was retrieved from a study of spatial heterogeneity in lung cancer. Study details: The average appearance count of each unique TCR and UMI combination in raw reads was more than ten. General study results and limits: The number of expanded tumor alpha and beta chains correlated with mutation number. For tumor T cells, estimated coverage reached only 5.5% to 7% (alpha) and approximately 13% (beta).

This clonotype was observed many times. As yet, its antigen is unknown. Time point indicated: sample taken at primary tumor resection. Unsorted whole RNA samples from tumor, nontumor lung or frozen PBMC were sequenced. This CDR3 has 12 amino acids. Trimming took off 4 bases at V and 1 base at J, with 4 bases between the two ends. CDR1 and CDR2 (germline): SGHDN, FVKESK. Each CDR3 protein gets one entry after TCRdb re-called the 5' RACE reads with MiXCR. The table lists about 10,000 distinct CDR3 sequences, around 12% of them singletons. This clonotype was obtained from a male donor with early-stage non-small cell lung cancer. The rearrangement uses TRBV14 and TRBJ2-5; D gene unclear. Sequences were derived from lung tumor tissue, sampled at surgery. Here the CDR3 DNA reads TGTGCCAGCAGCCGGCTCCAAGAGACCCAGTACTTC. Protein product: CASSRLQETQYF.